This T cell receptor beta chain emerged from a study of graft-versus-host responses after intestinal transplantation. Concerning this clone itself: Its cognate antigen is unknown.

Germline assignment: CDR1 MNHEY and CDR2 SMNVEV (reference sequence). The CDR3 is made up of 15 amino acids. Losses at the gene ends were 4 bases for V and 8 bases for J; bases not matched to a gene: 12. The repertoire was sequenced with immunoSEQ multiplex PCR; TCRdb's copy has only in-frame clones and lacks some. The table includes about 90,000 clones, less than 90% detected once. The clonotype comes from a human donor who was the organ donor for an intestinal transplant. This chain uses TRBV27 with TRBJ1-1; 8 bases fit TRBD1. The specimen was unstimulated CD4+ T cells sorted from spleen or lymph node cells, collected before transplant. The CDR3 here is CASSSVPGQAPEAFF. CDR3 bases: TGTGCCAGCAGTTCAGTCCCGGGACAGGCACCCGAAGCTTTCTTT.